The clone carrying this T cell receptor beta chain was seen a handful of times. Antigen: not known. TCR alpha and beta CDR3 regions were amplified from RNA using iRepertoire nested multiplex PCR. Each CDR3 protein is one row after TCRdb ran MiXCR on the multiplex PCR reads. The sample shows about 130,000 distinct CDR3 sequences, 24% of them seen only once. The record originates from a study of glioma-infiltrating T cells. Overall study results and limits: Non-neoplastic patients had below-expected tissue-blood divergence, while all gliomas exceeded expectation. Very few CDR3 sequences were shared between tissue and blood.

CDR3 size: 13 residues. Germline V gene sequence: CDR1 SGHTA, CDR2 FQGNSA. The V and J ends lost 0 bases and 1 base respectively, with 1 base between them. The sample comprised glioma tissue, nonneoplastic brain tissue, or PBMCs (not recorded which). The origin of this receptor is a human donor with low-grade glioma or glioblastoma, undergoing nonglioma brain surgery, or in good health (not recorded which). The gene calls are TRBV7-2 and TRBJ2-1, with D uncertain. CDR3 DNA sequence: TGTGCCAGCAGCTTAGCGTCCTACAATGAGCAGTTCTTC. Its translation is CASSLASYNEQFF.